Listed below are T cell receptor beta chains from one sample, sequenced in a study of blood T cell repertoires in COVID-19. The assay was immunoSEQ multiplex PCR, and TCRdb's table has in-frame clones only and misses some. The sample yields about 170,000 clones, around 87% seen once. The sequencing sample was made of peripheral blood. These receptors all come from a woman older than 75 in a cohort sampled during active or convalescent COVID-19. Both conserved end residues are part of each CDR3.

J,V,CDR3
TRBJ1-6,TRBV19,CASSIVHQRGYNSPLHF
TRBJ2-2,TRBV6-6,CASSYGMAGGGELFF
TRBJ2-1,TRBV24-1,CATSDFLAGGPDEQFF
TRBJ2-2,TRBV19,CASSARGGQYTGELFF
TRBJ1-2,TRBV28,CASTDSPRGYTF
TRBJ2-1,TRBV7-2,CASSLAQLAYNEQFF
TRBJ1-5,TRBV19,CASSIVLRQRSNQPQHF
TRBJ1-2,TRBV5-6,CASSAPARGGYTF
TRBJ1-1,TRBV18,CASSPSGQLIEAFF
TRBJ2-1,TRBV3-1/TRBV3-2,CASSPGGPGTSGFEGQFF
TRBJ2-7,TRBV3-1/TRBV3-2,CASAPGVEQYF
TRBJ1-3,TRBV27,CASSLMGGSGNTIYF
TRBJ2-2,TRBV11-3,CASSPRGLGSTGELFF
TRBJ1-4,TRBV6-5,CASSYSRALGELFF
TRBJ1-1,TRBV5-1,CASSVGLSARDTEAFF
TRBJ2-1,TRBV10-1,CASSVGSGTLYNEQFF
TRBJ2-6,TRBV6-5,CASRGDGPGANVLTF
TRBJ2-3,TRBV11-3,CASAGSGTYTDTQYF
TRBJ2-7,TRBV6-2/TRBV6-3,CASSMDRLSEQYF
TRBJ1-5,TRBV28,CASSFTWQPQHF
TRBJ2-1,TRBV10-2,CASSESGSEQFF
TRBJ2-2,TRBV9,CASSEDTTNTGELFF
TRBJ1-2,TRBV4-1,CASSQGDRGGTNYGYTF
TRBJ1-3,TRBV30,CAWSQQGDTIYF
TRBJ1-1,TRBV19,CASSFKGGNTEAFF
TRBJ2-7,TRBV11-2,CASSLDIAGGAYEQYF
TRBJ2-7,TRBV5-1,CASSFQGAGEQYF
TRBJ1-2,TRBV15,CATSRDVGVFGYTF
TRBJ2-1,TRBV29-1,CSVISGRAWEQFF
TRBJ1-1,TRBV9,CASSADRVNTEAFF
TRBJ2-3,TRBV11-2,CASSSRGRGLSDTQYF
TRBJ1-3,TRBV5-1,CASSFGQGGSGNTIYF
TRBJ2-3,TRBV7-2,CASSFALAVTDTQYF
TRBJ1-6,TRBV19,CASSLSQGIVLSPLHF
TRBJ1-6,TRBV7-2,CASSSRRGGSPLHF
TRBJ2-2,TRBV28,CATGGGRGPGELFF
TRBJ1-1,TRBV27,CASSPRGGMNTEAFF
TRBJ1-2,TRBV6-4,CASSRQTGGYGYTF
TRBJ1-4,TRBV5-6,CASSSADSREKLFF
TRBJ1-1,TRBV19,CASSSLDRGVTEAFF
TRBJ2-2,TRBV6-5,CASSRQGGLVGELFF
TRBJ1-2,TRBV7-9,CASRLAEGGDSGYTF
TRBJ1-1,TRBV7-2,CASRTTGITEAFF
TRBJ2-5,TRBV27,CASSPGFGETQYF
TRBJ1-2,TRBV27,CASSDRAHYGYTF
TRBJ2-2,TRBV10-3,CAISESGLAGGTNTGELFF
TRBJ1-5,TRBV10-2,CASIPEPGQGQQGNQPQHF
TRBJ2-4,TRBV3-1/TRBV3-2,CASSPDRVAIQYF
TRBJ2-7,TRBV6-2/TRBV6-3,CASSTGTPINEQYF
TRBJ1-4,TRBV3-1/TRBV3-2,CASSPRQGMATNEKLFF
TRBJ2-3,TRBV28,CASSRFRGSDTQYF
TRBJ1-3,TRBV2,CASSEVGGAGGNTIYF
TRBJ2-1,TRBV6-5,CASTTGTKVYNEQFF
TRBJ1-5,TRBV28,CASSLYTGGSMSQPQHF
TRBJ2-7,TRBV7-9,CASTIASNSYEQYF
TRBJ2-4,TRBV19,CASSIETGGNIQYF
TRBJ1-2,TRBV7-9,CASSLGGNYGYTF
TRBJ2-2,TRBV4-2,CASSGGVAGGPSRELFF
TRBJ2-1,TRBV19,CASSIWGSYNEQFF